These 6 T cell receptor beta chains were all obtained from the same sample, sequenced in a study of T cell responses to AZD1222 COVID-19 vaccine. TCRdb's table, derived via immunoSEQ multiplex PCR, lists solely in-frame clones and lacks some. The table shows 85,000 to 100,000 clones, with about 92% occurring only once. Sequences were derived from peripheral blood, sampled on day 0 of AZD1222 vaccination. Source of these receptors: an adult in good health.

The gene calls are TRBV27 and TRBJ2-2; TRBD2 agrees at 13 bases. After removal of 5 bases from V and 1 base from J, the junction contained 7 bases not matched to a gene. Germline V gene lookup returns CDR1 MNHEY and CDR2 SMNVEV (reference sequence). The CDR3 spans 18 residues. CDR3 loop: CASSAPGLAGRNTGELFF. CDR3 bases: TGTGCCAGCAGTGCCCCGGGACTAGCGGGAAGGAACACCGGGGAGCTGTTTTTT.

In its sample, this clone was seen once. J is TRBJ2-3 and V is TRBV5-1, with 7 bases aligning to TRBD2. The CDR3 runs 16 residues. CDR1 and CDR2 (germline): SGHRS, YFSETQ. The V and J ends lost 1 base and 3 bases, in that order; junction bases with no gene match: 8. CDR3 in amino acids: CASSLSAGVLTDTQYF. The CDR3 DNA reads TGCGCCAGCAGCTTGTCTGCGGGGGTGCTAACAGATACGCAGTATTTT. The variable domain in full, with the rest retrieved from reference TRBV5-1 and TRBJ2-3, is KAGVTQTPRYLIKTRGQQVTLSCSPISGHRSVSWYQQTPGQGLQFLFEYFSETQRNKGNFPGRFSGRQFSNSRSEMNVSTLELGDSALYLCASSLSAGVLTDTQYFGPGTRLTVL.

The chain couples TRBV7-9 to TRBJ1-4; 9 positions match TRBD1. V was clipped by 6 bases and J by 3 bases; unmatched bases: 5. The CDR3 is 15 residues long. CDR1 SEHNR and CDR2 FQNEAQ come from the germline V gene (reference sequence). DNA of the CDR3: TGTGCCAGCAGTCGACAGGGGGGGTCTAATGAAAAACTGTTTTTT. This gives the protein CASSRQGGSNEKLFF.

The V call is TRBV6-5, the J call TRBJ2-7; 7 positions match TRBD2. The J segment lost 2 bases and the V segment lost 7 bases, leaving 5 bases of the junction unmatched. Germline CDR1 is MNHEY and CDR2 is SVGAGI. The length of the CDR3 is 13 residues. The CDR3 reads CASTPGLTYEQYF. DNA of the CDR3: TGTGCCAGCACCCCGGGACTAACCTACGAGCAGTACTTC.

The DNA for the CDR3 is TGTGCCAGCAGAGAACCGGGACAGGGGGCCGATAATTCACCCCTCCACTTT. It is translated as CASREPGQGADNSPLHF. The chain recombines TRBV6-1 with TRBJ1-6; TRBD1 agrees at 12 bases. V lost 6 bases to trimming and J lost 5 bases; unmatched junction nucleotides: 8. Germline V gives CDR1 MNHNS, CDR2 SASEGT. This CDR3 contains 17 residues.

This clone was counted once. This sequence joins TRBV11-2 and TRBJ2-1; D is perhaps TRBD2 (5 bases). The CDR3 contains 19 residues. CDR1 and CDR2 (germline): SGHAT, FQNNGV. Between the trimmed V and J ends, which lost 1 base and 0 bases, there was a span of 19 bases. In DNA form, the CDR3 reads TGTGCCAGCAGCTTAGTAACTAGATTGTCCACGAGCTCCTACAATGAGCAGTTCTTC. Residues: CASSLVTRLSTSSYNEQFF.